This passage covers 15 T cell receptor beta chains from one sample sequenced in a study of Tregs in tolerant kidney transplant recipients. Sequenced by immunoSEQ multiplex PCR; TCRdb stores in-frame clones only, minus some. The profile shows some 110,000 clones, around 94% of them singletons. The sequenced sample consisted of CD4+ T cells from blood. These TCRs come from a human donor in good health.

This CDR3 is CASSSVFNEQFF. The CDR3 region has the DNA TGTGCCAGCAGTTCCGTTTTCAATGAGCAGTTCTTC. V usage is TRBV6-5 and J usage is TRBJ2-1, with no clear D. Between the trimmed V and J ends, which lost 4 bases and 6 bases, there was a span of 7 bases. CDR3 length: 12 amino acids. CDR1 and CDR2 (germline): MNHEY, SVGAGI.

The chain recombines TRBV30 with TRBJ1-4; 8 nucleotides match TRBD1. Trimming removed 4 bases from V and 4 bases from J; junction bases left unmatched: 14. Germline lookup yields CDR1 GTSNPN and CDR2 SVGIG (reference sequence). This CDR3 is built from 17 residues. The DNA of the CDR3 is TGTGCCTGGAACCGACCCCCTGGACAGGGTGATAATGAAAAACTGTTTTTT. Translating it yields CAWNRPPGQGDNEKLFF.

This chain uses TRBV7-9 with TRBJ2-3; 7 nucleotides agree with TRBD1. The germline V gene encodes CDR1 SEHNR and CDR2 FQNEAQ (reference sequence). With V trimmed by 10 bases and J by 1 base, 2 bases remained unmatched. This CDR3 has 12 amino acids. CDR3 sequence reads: CATQGGTDTQYF. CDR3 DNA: TGTGCCACCCAGGGGGGCACAGATACGCAGTATTTT.

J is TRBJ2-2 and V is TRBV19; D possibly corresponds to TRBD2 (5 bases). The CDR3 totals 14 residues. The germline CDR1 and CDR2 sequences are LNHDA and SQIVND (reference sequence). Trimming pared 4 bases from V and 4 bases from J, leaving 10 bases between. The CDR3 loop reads CASSSPGITGELFF. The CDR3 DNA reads TGTGCCAGTAGTAGTCCCGGGATCACCGGGGAGCTGTTTTTT.

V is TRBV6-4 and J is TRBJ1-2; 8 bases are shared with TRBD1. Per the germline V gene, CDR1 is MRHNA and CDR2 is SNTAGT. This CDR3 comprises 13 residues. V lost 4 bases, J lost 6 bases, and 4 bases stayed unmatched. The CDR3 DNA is TGTGCCAGCAGTGTGGACAGGGCGCATGGCTACACCTTC. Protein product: CASSVDRAHGYTF.

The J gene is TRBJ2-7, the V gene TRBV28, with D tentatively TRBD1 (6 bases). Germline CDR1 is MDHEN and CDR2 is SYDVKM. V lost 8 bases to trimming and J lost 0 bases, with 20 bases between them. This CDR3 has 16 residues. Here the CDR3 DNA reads TGTGCCAGCCCCGGGCCAGGGGCGACCTCCTCCTACGAGCAGTACTTC. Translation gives CASPGPGATSSYEQYF.

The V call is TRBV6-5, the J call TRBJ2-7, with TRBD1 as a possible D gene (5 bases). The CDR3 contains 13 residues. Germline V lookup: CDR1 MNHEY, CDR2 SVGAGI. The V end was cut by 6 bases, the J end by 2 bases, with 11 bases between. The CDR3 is CASSAVRAYEQYF. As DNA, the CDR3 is TGTGCCAGCAGCGCCGTCAGGGCCTACGAGCAGTACTTC.

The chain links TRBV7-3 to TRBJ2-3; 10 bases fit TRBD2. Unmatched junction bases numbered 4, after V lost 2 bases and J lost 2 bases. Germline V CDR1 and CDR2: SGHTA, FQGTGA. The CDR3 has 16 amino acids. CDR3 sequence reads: CASSLLGTSDTDTQYF. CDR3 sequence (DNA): TGTGCCAGCAGCTTACTGGGGACTAGCGACACAGATACGCAGTATTTT.

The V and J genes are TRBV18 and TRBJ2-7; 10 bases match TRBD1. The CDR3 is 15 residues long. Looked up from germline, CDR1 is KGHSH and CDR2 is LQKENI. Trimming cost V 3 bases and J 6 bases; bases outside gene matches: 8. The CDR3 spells CASSPARDRGTEQYF. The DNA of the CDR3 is TGTGCCAGCTCACCGGCGAGGGACAGGGGAACCGAGCAGTACTTC.

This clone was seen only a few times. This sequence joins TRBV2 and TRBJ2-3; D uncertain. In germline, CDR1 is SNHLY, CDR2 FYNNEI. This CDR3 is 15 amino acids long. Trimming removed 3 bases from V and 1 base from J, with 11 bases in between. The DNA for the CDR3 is TGTGCCAGCAGTGAGCTAGGTACACGCACAGATACGCAGTATTTT. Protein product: CASSELGTRTDTQYF.

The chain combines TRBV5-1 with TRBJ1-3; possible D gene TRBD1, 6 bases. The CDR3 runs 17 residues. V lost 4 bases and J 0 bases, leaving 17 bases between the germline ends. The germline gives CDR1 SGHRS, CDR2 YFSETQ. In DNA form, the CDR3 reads TGCGCCAGCAGCCCTGGACAGCGAGTATCCTCTGGAAACACCATATATTTT. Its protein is CASSPGQRVSSGNTIYF.

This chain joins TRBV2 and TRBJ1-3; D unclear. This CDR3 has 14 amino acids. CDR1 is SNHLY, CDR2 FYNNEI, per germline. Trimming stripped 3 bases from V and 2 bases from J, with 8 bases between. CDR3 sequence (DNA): TGTGCCAGCAGTGATGGGGAGACTGGAAACACCATATATTTT. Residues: CASSDGETGNTIYF.

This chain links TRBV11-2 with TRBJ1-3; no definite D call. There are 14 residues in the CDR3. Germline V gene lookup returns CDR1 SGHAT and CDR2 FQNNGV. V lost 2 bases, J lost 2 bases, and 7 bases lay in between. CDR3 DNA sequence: TGTGCCAGCAGCTTAATCAGTCCTGGAAACACCATATATTTT. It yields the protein CASSLISPGNTIYF.

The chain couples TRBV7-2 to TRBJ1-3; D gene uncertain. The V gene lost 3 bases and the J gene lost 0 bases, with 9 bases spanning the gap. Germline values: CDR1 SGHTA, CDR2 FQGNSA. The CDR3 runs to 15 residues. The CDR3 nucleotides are TGTGCCAGCAGCTTTCAACTATACTCTGGAAACACCATATATTTT. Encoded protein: CASSFQLYSGNTIYF.

The CDR3 coding sequence is TGTGCCAGCAGTGAAGAAAGGGGTGAAAAACTGTTTTTT. Protein product: CASSEERGEKLFF. V and J are TRBV6-1 and TRBJ1-4, with a tentative D call TRBD1 (5 bases). Germline V lookup: CDR1 MNHNS, CDR2 SASEGT. V was trimmed by 1 base and J by 7 bases, leaving 7 bases between them. The CDR3 sequence is 13 residues long.